The 13 T cell receptor beta chains given below trace back to one sample, sequenced in a study of monozygotic twins with inflammatory bowel disease. One entry per CDR3 protein, without DNA, is what TCRdb gives after re-calling the 5' RACE reads. Across a few hundred thousand distinct CDR3 sequences, the top ten clones capture 2.4% of the sample. Sequencing was performed on blood. The receptors derive from a human donor with ulcerative colitis or Crohn's disease, or a healthy co-twin of an affected twin (not recorded which).

Here the CDR3 reads CASRPRPSHTDTQYF. This rearrangement joins TRBV3-1 to TRBJ2-3; TCRdb's D call, TRBD1, is unchecked because there is no DNA. The length of the CDR3 is 15 residues. Germline values: CDR1 LGHDT, CDR2 YNNKEL (reference sequence).

The chain carries TRBV7-9 and TRBJ2-5; absent DNA, TCRdb's TRBD1 call cannot be checked. Germline lookup yields CDR1 SEHNR and CDR2 FQNEAQ (reference sequence). The CDR3 runs 14 residues. The CDR3: CASSSHGIITAQYF.

The genes are TRBV2 and TRBJ2-1; TCRdb names TRBD1, which stays unverified in the absence of DNA. The germline CDR1 and CDR2 sequences are SNHLY and FYNNEI. CDR3 length equals 13 residues. CDR3 loop: CASRKTGYNEQFF.

The genes are TRBV30 and TRBJ2-1. CDR1 and CDR2 from the germline V gene are GTSNPN and SVGIG (reference sequence). CDR3 length equals 12 residues. This CDR3 is CAWSPRRGEQFF.

The rearrangement uses TRBV5-1 and TRBJ2-1; lacking DNA, the TRBD2 call made by TCRdb goes unchecked. Per germline, CDR1 SGHRS and CDR2 YFSETQ. The CDR3 is made up of 15 amino acids. The CDR3 region is CASNPAGGPTWEQFF. Together with reference TRBV5-1 and TRBJ2-1, the CDR3 gives the full variable domain: KAGVTQTPRYLIKTRGQQVTLSCSPISGHRSVSWYQQTPGQGLQFLFEYFSETQRNKGNFPGRFSGRQFSNSRSEMNVSTLELGDSALYLCASNPAGGPTWEQFFGPGTRLTVL.

The V and J genes are TRBV11-2 and TRBJ2-1; the TCRdb D gene call, TRBD2, has no DNA to confirm it. Germline V CDR1 and CDR2: SGHAT, FQNNGV. The CDR3 is made up of 15 amino acids. CDR3 sequence: CASSPTSGRAGEQFF.

CDR3 sequence reads: CAFSGTSISGTQYF. The gene calls are TRBV30 and TRBJ2-3; TCRdb outputs TRBD2, but without DNA this stays unchecked. Germline CDR1 reads GTSNPN; CDR2 reads SVGIG (reference sequence). The CDR3 totals 14 residues.

The chain recombines TRBV19 with TRBJ2-1. Germline CDR1 reads LNHDA; CDR2 reads SQIVND (reference sequence). The CDR3 length is 14 residues. CDR3 region: CASRLQAIYNEQFF.

The genes are TRBV2 and TRBJ1-4; TCRdb designates TRBD1, a call that cannot be tested without DNA. The germline gives CDR1 SNHLY, CDR2 FYNNEI. This CDR3 has 15 amino acids. The CDR3 spells CASTESGGDGEKLFF.

The V call is TRBV6-2 or TRBV6-3, the J call TRBJ1-5; TCRdb's D call of TRBD1 is untestable without DNA. There are 15 residues in the CDR3. Germline CDR1 MNHEY, CDR2 SVGEGT. CDR3 residues: CASSSGQGLFEPQHF.

V gene TRBV6-1 combines with J gene TRBJ1-3; with no DNA, the TCRdb D assignment of TRBD1 cannot be verified. Germline V gene data show CDR1 as MNHNS and CDR2 as SASEGT. CDR3 length: 15 residues. CDR3 region: CATRTRDNSGNTIYF.

The rearrangement joins TRBV11-2 to TRBJ2-1; TCRdb outputs TRBD2, but without DNA this stays unchecked. CDR3 size: 18 residues. CDR1 is SGHAT and CDR2 is FQNNGV in the germline V gene. The CDR3 is CASSLGTGTSGTYNEQFF.

This chain joins TRBV7-2 and TRBJ2-1. Germline CDR1 and CDR2: SGHTA and FQGNSA. This CDR3 comprises 13 residues. The CDR3 sequence is CASSLPRNNEQFF.